One sample yielded the 27 T cell receptor beta chains listed below, sequenced in a study of blood T cell repertoires in COVID-19. The protocol was immunoSEQ multiplex PCR, while the TCRdb copy is restricted to in-frame clones and leaves out a portion. The table lists about 270,000 clones, approximately 77% of them singletons. Material: peripheral blood. Receptor source: a woman aged 18 to 35 with acute or convalescent COVID-19.

V is TRBV9 and J is TRBJ2-7, with TRBD2 as a possible D gene (6 bases). The CDR3 length is 15 residues. Trimming removed 0 bases from V and 2 bases from J, with 12 bases in between. CDR1 SGDLS and CDR2 YYNGEE come from the germline V gene. CDR3 sequence: CASSVGGSGPYEQYF. CDR3 bases: TGTGCCAGCAGCGTAGGGGGTAGCGGCCCCTACGAGCAGTACTTC.

This rearrangement joins TRBV27 to TRBJ1-2, with D possibly matching TRBD1 (6 bases). Looked up from germline, CDR1 is MNHEY and CDR2 is SMNVEV (reference sequence). The V end was cut by 6 bases, the J end by 3 bases, with 11 bases between. CDR3 length: 13 residues. For the CDR3, the DNA is TGTGCCAGCAGCTCGCGACAGGACTATGGCTACACCTTC. Translating it yields CASSSRQDYGYTF.

The genes are TRBV7-9 and TRBJ2-7; 7 nucleotides match TRBD1. The CDR3 has 16 residues. CDR1 SEHNR and CDR2 FQNEAQ come from the germline V gene (reference sequence). With 1 base clipped from V and 5 bases from J, the junction kept 11 bases outside the gene matches. In DNA form, the CDR3 reads TGTGCCAGCAGCTTAGGTGTTTTAGACAGGGCCCACGAGCAGTACTTC. Translating it yields CASSLGVLDRAHEQYF.

The genes are TRBV10-3 and TRBJ2-3; D is unclear. The CDR3 has 11 amino acids. Trimming took off 10 bases at V and 5 bases at J, with 10 bases between the two ends. Germline V gene sequence: CDR1 ENHRY, CDR2 SYGVKD. CDR3 sequence (DNA): TGTGCCACCTCACCCGGAGATACGCAGTATTTT. Protein product: CATSPGDTQYF.

The chain uses TRBV7-2 and TRBJ2-2, with unresolved D. In germline, CDR1 is SGHTA, CDR2 FQGNSA. Trimming stripped 4 bases from V and 4 bases from J, with 4 bases between. This CDR3 has 12 amino acids. In DNA form, the CDR3 reads TGTGCCAGCAGCTGGAGCACCGGGGAGCTGTTTTTT. It is translated as CASSWSTGELFF.

The rearrangement joins TRBV3-1 (or the pseudogene TRBV3-2) to TRBJ2-4; TRBD2 matches at 11 bases. The germline V gene has CDR1 LGHDT and CDR2 YNNKEL (reference sequence). V gave up 2 bases and J gave up 9 bases; unmatched junction bases: 9. CDR3 length equals 16 residues. This CDR3 is CASSQLDSGRAGIQYF. DNA of the CDR3: TGTGCCAGCAGCCAATTGGATAGCGGGAGGGCGGGCATTCAGTACTTC.

CDR3 DNA: TGTGCCAGTAGCGGGGAATATAGCAATCAGCCCCAGCATTTT. This sequence encodes CASSGEYSNQPQHF. The V gene is TRBV19, the J gene TRBJ1-5; D unresolved. Per the germline V gene, CDR1 is LNHDA and CDR2 is SQIVND (reference sequence). The length of the CDR3 is 14 residues. The germline V and J ends were trimmed by 6 bases and 0 bases, with 9 bases remaining between them.

This clone was counted only a few times. This chain links TRBV6-5 with TRBJ1-1; unclear D gene. Germline V gene data show CDR1 as MNHEY and CDR2 as SVGAGI. Trimming pared 6 bases from V and 7 bases from J, leaving 12 bases between. The CDR3 consists of 12 residues. The CDR3 sequence: CASRRLNGEAFF. In nucleotides, the CDR3 is TGTGCCAGCAGGCGGTTAAACGGTGAAGCTTTCTTT.

Regarding this clone: The sample carries other DNA sequences with the same CDR3. V is TRBV5-1 and J is TRBJ2-1; D not resolved. V shed 0 bases and J shed 3 bases, with 4 bases lying between them. Germline CDR1 reads SGHRS; CDR2 reads YFSETQ. This CDR3 has 13 amino acids. CDR3 region: CASSLGSYNEQFF. The DNA of the CDR3 is TGCGCCAGCAGCTTGGGCAGCTACAATGAGCAGTTCTTC.

The table lists this clone with a few counts. The gene calls are TRBV28 and TRBJ1-2; D uncertain. Trimming took 3 bases from V and 4 from J, leaving 6 bases between them. Per germline, CDR1 MDHEN and CDR2 SYDVKM. The CDR3 extends over 12 amino acids. CDR3 protein: CASSLQRYGYTF. CDR3 nucleotide sequence: TGTGCCAGCAGTTTGCAGCGCTATGGCTACACCTTC.

This chain links TRBV5-8 with TRBJ2-4, with 9 bases matching TRBD1. Trimming cost V 1 base and J 6 bases; bases outside gene matches: 8. The CDR3 is 16 amino acids. Per germline, CDR1 SGHTS and CDR2 YDEGEE. The CDR3: CASSLTPGQGRNIQYF. For the CDR3, the DNA is TGTGCCAGCAGCTTGACACCGGGACAGGGAAGAAACATTCAGTACTTC.

The genes are TRBV19 and TRBJ2-1, with D possibly matching TRBD2 (5 bases). V lost 4 bases and J 1 base, leaving 20 bases between the germline ends. The CDR3 totals 18 residues. Germline values: CDR1 LNHDA, CDR2 SQIVND (reference sequence). DNA of the CDR3: TGTGCCAGTAGTAACCCCATTTCACTAGTTGGATCCTACAATGAGCAGTTCTTC. This encodes CASSNPISLVGSYNEQFF.

The J gene is TRBJ1-2, the V gene TRBV19; a possible D gene is TRBD1 (6 bases). V was trimmed by 8 bases and J by 8 bases, leaving 12 bases between them. The CDR3 is 11 amino acids. Germline V gives CDR1 LNHDA, CDR2 SQIVND (reference sequence). The CDR3 DNA sequence: TGTGCCAGTGGTTGGACAGACGGCTACACCTTC. Its translation is CASGWTDGYTF.

The rearrangement joins TRBV10-3 to TRBJ1-2; maybe TRBD1 (6 bases). Per the germline V gene, CDR1 is ENHRY and CDR2 is SYGVKD. CDR3 length equals 14 residues. Trimming removed 10 bases from V and 3 bases from J, with 18 bases in between. CDR3 in amino acids: CATYLGDTHYGYTF. Written as DNA, the CDR3 is TGTGCCACCTACCTTGGGGACACTCACTATGGCTACACCTTC.

V usage is TRBV5-6 and J usage is TRBJ2-1; a weak D match, TRBD2 (6 bases). Trimming took 4 bases from V and 4 from J, leaving 18 bases between them. Germline V gives CDR1 SGHDT, CDR2 YYEEEE. The CDR3 spans 16 residues. CDR3 sequence: CASSTLTGELYNEQFF. CDR3 coding DNA: TGTGCCAGCAGCACCCTAACGGGGGAGCTTTACAATGAGCAGTTCTTC.

This clone has just one count. V usage is TRBV7-9 and J usage is TRBJ2-1; unclear D gene. The V end was cut by 3 bases, the J end by 8 bases, with 5 bases between. CDR1 is SEHNR and CDR2 is FQNEAQ in the germline V gene (reference sequence). The CDR3 has 11 residues. In DNA, the CDR3 is TGTGCCAGCAGCTTTTCCTATGAGCAGTTCTTC. Translating it yields CASSFSYEQFF.

In this sample, this clone turned up once. The chain employs TRBV5-5 and TRBJ2-5; TRBD2 matches at 14 bases. CDR3 length: 17 amino acids. V lost 4 bases and J lost 5; bases outside the gene matches: 10. Germline-derived CDR1 and CDR2 are SGHKS and YYEKEE (reference sequence). CDR3 DNA sequence: TGTGCCAGCAGCCTGACTAGCGGGAGGGTTCCAGGGGAGACCCAGTACTTC. This gives the protein CASSLTSGRVPGETQYF.

V is TRBV5-5 and J is TRBJ2-1; D is undetermined. The germline V and J ends were trimmed by 1 base and 8 bases, with 10 bases remaining between them. The CDR3 consists of 13 residues. Germline CDR1 and CDR2: SGHKS and YYEKEE (reference sequence). The CDR3 nucleotides are TGTGCCAGCAGCTTGACCATCGGAGATGAGCAGTTCTTC. Translated: CASSLTIGDEQFF.

The rearrangement uses TRBV28 and TRBJ2-1; 7 bases agree with TRBD1. Germline CDR1 is MDHEN and CDR2 is SYDVKM. The trim removed 4 bases at V and 6 bases at J, leaving 9 bases unmatched. This CDR3 region has 15 residues. CDR3 region: CASSSPTGWGNEQFF. CDR3 nucleotides: TGTGCCAGCAGTTCCCCGACAGGGTGGGGCAATGAGCAGTTCTTC. The whole variable domain, remainder taken from reference TRBV28 and TRBJ2-1, is DVKVTQSSRYLVKRTGEKVFLECVQDMDHENMFWYRQDPGLGLRLIYFSYDVKMKEKGDIPEGYSVSREKKERFSLILESASTNQTSMYLCASSSPTGWGNEQFFGPGTRLTVL.

This chain joins TRBV7-9 and TRBJ2-2, with D tentatively TRBD1 (5 bases). The ends were cut back, 1 base at V and 15 bases at J, with 12 bases in the middle. The CDR3 spans 12 residues. Per germline, CDR1 SEHNR and CDR2 FQNEAQ (reference sequence). CDR3 protein: CASSLVGDRVFF. In DNA form, the CDR3 reads TGTGCCAGCAGCTTAGTGGGCGACAGAGTGTTTTTT.

This chain joins TRBV4-3 and TRBJ1-2, with D perhaps TRBD1 (6 bases). Trimming removed 0 bases from V and 8 bases from J, with 13 bases in between. In germline, CDR1 is LGHNA, CDR2 YSLEER. CDR3 size: 14 residues. DNA of the CDR3: TGCGCCAGCAGCCAAGACCTCCCAGGGGAAGGCTACACCTTC. Protein product: CASSQDLPGEGYTF.

The CDR3 coding sequence is TGTGCCAGCAGCCCCTACCGGACAGGGGACGCCTATGGCTACACCTTC. Its translation is CASSPYRTGDAYGYTF. The chain has TRBV11-1 and TRBJ1-2, with 9 bases identical to TRBD1. This CDR3 is 16 amino acids long. The germline V gene encodes CDR1 SGHAT and CDR2 FQDESV (reference sequence). Trimming took 5 bases from V and 4 from J; bases not matched to a gene: 11.

The chain recombines TRBV4-3 with TRBJ1-1; D unclear. CDR3 length equals 15 residues. Trimming removed 1 base from V and 0 bases from J, with 9 bases in between. From germline, CDR1 is LGHNA and CDR2 YSLEER. CDR3 DNA: TGCGCCAGCAGCCAAGGTGGAGAGATGAACACTGAAGCTTTCTTT. It yields the protein CASSQGGEMNTEAFF.

This chain uses TRBV10-2 with TRBJ1-2, with D tentatively TRBD1 (5 bases). The germline V gene encodes CDR1 WSHSY and CDR2 SAAADI. The CDR3 sequence is 12 residues long. Trimming removed 2 bases at V and 4 bases at J, with 5 bases between. Here the CDR3 DNA reads TGCGCCAGCAGTGAGGGGGCCTATGGCTACACCTTC. Encoded protein: CASSEGAYGYTF.

The chain carries TRBV6-5 and TRBJ2-3; 7 bases are a match to TRBD2. The germline CDR1 and CDR2 sequences are MNHEY and SVGAGI. The CDR3 covers 16 residues. After removal of 4 bases from V and 5 bases from J, the junction contained 12 bases not matched to a gene. The CDR3 protein is CASSSYPGLVVDTQYF. The CDR3 region has the DNA TGTGCCAGCAGTTCCTATCCTGGACTAGTAGTAGATACGCAGTATTTT.

The chain employs TRBV27 and TRBJ2-7, with 7 bases fitting TRBD1. There are 14 residues in the CDR3. The junction had 7 bases not matched to a gene; V was cut back by 6 bases and J by 2 bases. Germline lookup yields CDR1 MNHEY and CDR2 SMNVEV (reference sequence). CDR3 DNA: TGTGCCAGCAGCTTAAATACAGGGGCCTACGAGCAGTACTTC. This sequence encodes CASSLNTGAYEQYF.

The V call is TRBV11-2, the J call TRBJ2-5, with 10 positions matching TRBD2. The length of the CDR3 is 16 residues. V shed 3 bases, J shed 5 bases, and the junction held 9 bases outside the gene matches. The germline gives CDR1 SGHAT, CDR2 FQNNGV. The CDR3 DNA is TGTGCCAGCAGCTTTATTGCTAGCGGGAGTGGTGAGACCCAGTACTTC. Residues: CASSFIASGSGETQYF.